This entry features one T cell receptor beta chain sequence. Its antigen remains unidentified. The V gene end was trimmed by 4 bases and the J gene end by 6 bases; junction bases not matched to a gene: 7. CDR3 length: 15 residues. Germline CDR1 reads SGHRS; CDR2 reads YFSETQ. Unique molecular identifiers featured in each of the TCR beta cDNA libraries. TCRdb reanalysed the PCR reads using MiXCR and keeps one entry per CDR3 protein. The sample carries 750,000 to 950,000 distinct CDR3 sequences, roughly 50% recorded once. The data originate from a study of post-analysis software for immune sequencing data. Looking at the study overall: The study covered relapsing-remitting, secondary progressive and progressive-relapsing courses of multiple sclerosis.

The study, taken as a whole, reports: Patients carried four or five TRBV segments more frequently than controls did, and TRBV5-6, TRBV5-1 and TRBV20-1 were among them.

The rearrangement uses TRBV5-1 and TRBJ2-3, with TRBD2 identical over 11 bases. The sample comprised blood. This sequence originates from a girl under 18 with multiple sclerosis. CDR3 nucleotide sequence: TGCGCCAGCAGCCTTTGGGGACTAGCGGCGGATACGCAGTATTTT. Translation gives CASSLWGLAADTQYF.